This T cell receptor beta chain was captured in a study of blood T cell repertoires in COVID-19. Looking at the study overall: Collection of acute and convalescent COVID-19 samples took place in the United States, Italy and Spain. PBMCs, B-cell-depleted T cells, or T cells provided the cDNA or gDNA that made up the material.

Germline assignment: CDR1 MDHEN and CDR2 SYDVKM. Trimming took off 6 bases at V and 2 bases at J, with 14 bases between the two ends. This CDR3 has 14 residues. This clone was observed a few times. In the authors' workflow: By means of reference gene primer amplification, nucleated cell counts were estimated. TCRdb's copy holds only in-frame clones and misses some; the assay was immunoSEQ multiplex PCR. V and J calls and clone size follow that table, whereas D and trimming were derived from the DNA. The table shows around 200,000 clones, with about four fifths occurring only once. This clonotype originated in a woman aged 40 to 50 with active or convalescent COVID-19. The V call is TRBV28, the J call TRBJ2-7; maybe TRBD2 (5 bases). The sample comprised peripheral blood. The CDR3 protein is CASSLRVPPYEQYF. Written as DNA, the CDR3 is TGTGCCAGCAGCCTGAGGGTCCCCCCCTACGAGCAGTACTTC. The full variable domain, rest sourced from reference TRBV28 and TRBJ2-7, is DVKVTQSSRYLVKRTGEKVFLECVQDMDHENMFWYRQDPGLGLRLIYFSYDVKMKEKGDIPEGYSVSREKKERFSLILESASTNQTSMYLCASSLRVPPYEQYFGPGTRLTVT.